This T cell receptor beta chain is from a study of shared clonotypes between healthy human individuals. Findings and limits, study-wide: Sharing across a handful of donors was seen in roughly 5.2% of naive CD4 clonotypes. All-four-donor shared clonotypes had higher generation probabilities than non-shared clonotypes did. Limited genetic and exposure-history diversity came from having few donors.

Germline CDR1 is KGHSH and CDR2 is LQKENI. Trimming cost V 6 bases and J 4 bases, with 15 bases left between them. This CDR3 region has 14 residues. About this clone: Antigen unknown.

Genomic DNA of each subset was evenly split across several immunoSEQ plates. Here immunoSEQ multiplex PCR was the method, and the copy in TCRdb shows in-frame clones only, minus some. The sample includes 1,500,000 or so clones, 97% to 99% of them seen just once. The genes are TRBV18 and TRBJ2-5; D is possibly TRBD2 (6 bases). The sequenced material came from naive CD4+ T cells sorted from blood. Subset denoted: CD45RA+ positively selected. The receptor was derived from a man aged 30 to 39 in good health. The DNA of the CDR3 is TGTGCCAGCTCGCCCGTGCAGGGAGGAGAGACCCAGTACTTC. This codes for CASSPVQGGETQYF.